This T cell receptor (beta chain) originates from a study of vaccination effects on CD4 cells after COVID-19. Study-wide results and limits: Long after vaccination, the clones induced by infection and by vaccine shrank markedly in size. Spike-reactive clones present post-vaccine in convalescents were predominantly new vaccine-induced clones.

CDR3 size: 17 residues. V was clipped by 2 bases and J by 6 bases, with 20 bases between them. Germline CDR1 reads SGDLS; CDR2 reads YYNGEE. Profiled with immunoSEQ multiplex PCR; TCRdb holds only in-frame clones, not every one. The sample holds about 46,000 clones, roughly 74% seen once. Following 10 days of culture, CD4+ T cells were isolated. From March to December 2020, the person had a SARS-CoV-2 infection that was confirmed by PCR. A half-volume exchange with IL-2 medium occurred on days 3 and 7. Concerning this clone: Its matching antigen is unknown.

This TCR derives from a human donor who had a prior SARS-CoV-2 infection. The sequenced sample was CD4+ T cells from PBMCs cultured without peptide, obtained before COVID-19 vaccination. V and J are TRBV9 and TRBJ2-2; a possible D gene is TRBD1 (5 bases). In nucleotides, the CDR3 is TGTGCCAGCAGCGTCGGCTATAGTCAGGGTATCGCCGGGGAGCTGTTTTTT. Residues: CASSVGYSQGIAGELFF.